Below, 30 T cell receptor beta chains from the same sample are listed, as sequenced in a study of cytomegalovirus exposure and HLA in healthy donors. In the PCR, 60 Vbeta and 13 Jbeta primers were used. Assay used: immunoSEQ multiplex PCR; TCRdb lists only in-frame clones, some missing. The sample consists of about 150,000 clones, 80% to 85% of them appearing once. The sample was PBMCs. Receptor source: a woman in her forties or fifties in good health and CMV-seropositive.

This chain connects TRBV4-1 to TRBJ2-1; D ambiguous. CDR1 is MGHRA, CDR2 YSYEKL, per germline. This CDR3 comprises 15 residues. Trimming cost V 4 bases and J 6 bases, with 16 bases left between them. CDR3 protein: CASSLLGLTGNEQFF. DNA for the CDR3: TGCGCCAGCAGCCTCCTCGGCCTTACGGGCAATGAGCAGTTCTTC.

The rearrangement links TRBV7-9 to TRBJ2-6, with D perhaps matching TRBD2 (5 bases). V lost 5 bases and J 6 bases, leaving 14 bases between the germline ends. Germline V gene lookup returns CDR1 SEHNR and CDR2 FQNEAQ (reference sequence). The CDR3 is 15 residues long. CDR3 nucleotides: TGTGCCAGCAGCCCGACGGAAGCGGAGGCCAACGTCCTGACTTTC. The encoded protein is CASSPTEAEANVLTF.

J is TRBJ2-5 and V is TRBV2; TRBD2 aligns across 9 bases. The CDR3 has 14 amino acids. Germline trimming cut 3 bases from V and 11 bases from J; bases unmatched to any gene: 10. CDR1 SNHLY and CDR2 FYNNEI come from the germline V gene. CDR3 DNA sequence: TGTGCCAGCAGTGACGGGGGCGCGGGGGGGGAGCAGTACTTC. This gives the protein CASSDGGAGGEQYF.

The rearrangement joins TRBV28 to TRBJ1-1, with TRBD1 as a possible D gene (6 bases). Looked up from germline, CDR1 is MDHEN and CDR2 is SYDVKM. There are 14 residues in the CDR3. V was pared by 7 bases and J by 1 base, with 13 bases between. DNA for the CDR3: TGTGCCAGCATTGAGGGGGTATCGAACACTGAAGCTTTCTTT. Translation gives CASIEGVSNTEAFF.

The gene calls are TRBV16 and TRBJ1-2; D possibly corresponds to TRBD1 (6 bases). Per the germline V gene, CDR1 is KGHSY and CDR2 is FQNENV. The V end lost 4 bases, the J end lost 2 bases, and 11 bases lay between the germline ends. CDR3 length: 14 amino acids. DNA of the CDR3: TGTGCCAGCAGCCGACCGGGACACAACTATGGCTACACCTTC. Translated, it gives CASSRPGHNYGYTF.

The chain couples TRBV7-2 to TRBJ2-7, with D perhaps matching TRBD1 (5 bases). This CDR3 has 15 amino acids. Trimming stripped 1 base from V and 1 base from J, with 11 bases between. Germline V gene lookup returns CDR1 SGHTA and CDR2 FQGNSA. As DNA, the CDR3 is TGTGCCAGCAGCTTAGACCCGACAGATTCCTACGAGCAGTACTTC. Protein product: CASSLDPTDSYEQYF.

The chain has TRBV28 and TRBJ1-2, with D hard to call. CDR3 length: 12 residues. Germline V gene sequence: CDR1 MDHEN, CDR2 SYDVKM. V was cut by 6 bases and J by 10 bases, with 15 bases left in between. The CDR3 region is CASSLPNAVYTF. DNA for the CDR3: TGTGCCAGCAGCCTTCCTAATGCCGTCTACACCTTC.

The chain links TRBV12-2 to TRBJ1-5; TRBD1, as called in the table, went unchecked against the DNA. TRBV12-2 is a documented pseudogene. The CDR3 contains 17 residues. CDR3 DNA: TGTGCAAGTCGCTTTTGGACAGGGGGCGAAAGAGGTCAGCCCCAGCATTTT. It encodes CASRFWTGGERGQPQHF.

This sequence joins TRBV2 and TRBJ1-1; D possibly corresponds to TRBD1 (5 bases). The CDR3 is made up of 14 amino acids. The germline V and J ends were trimmed by 4 bases and 2 bases, with 11 bases remaining between them. The germline V gene has CDR1 SNHLY and CDR2 FYNNEI. CDR3 in amino acids: CASSVPGLNTEAFF. The CDR3 DNA sequence: TGTGCCAGCAGTGTACCAGGGCTAAACACTGAAGCTTTCTTT.

The gene calls are TRBV28 and TRBJ2-7; TRBD2 agrees at 8 bases. The CDR3 covers 14 residues. The germline CDR1 and CDR2 sequences are MDHEN and SYDVKM. V lost 6 bases, J lost 2 bases, and 6 bases stayed unmatched. The CDR3 protein is CASSRLARAYEQYF. The CDR3 DNA follows: TGTGCCAGCAGCCGACTAGCGCGAGCCTACGAGCAGTACTTC.

The genes are TRBV7-9 and TRBJ2-3; TRBD1 is a possible D gene (6 bases). Trimming left V 5 bases short and J 7 bases short, with 13 bases between. The CDR3 is made up of 13 amino acids. Germline assignment: CDR1 SEHNR and CDR2 FQNEAQ (reference sequence). The CDR3 bases are TGTGCCAGCAGCCCACGGACAGTCTATACGCAGTATTTT. It is translated as CASSPRTVYTQYF.

This chain links TRBV27 with TRBJ2-5; the D gene is possibly TRBD1 (6 bases). This CDR3 is built from 14 residues. V was shortened by 5 bases and J by 5 bases, with 15 bases between the two germline ends. Germline V gene data show CDR1 as MNHEY and CDR2 as SMNVEV (reference sequence). Here the CDR3 reads CASSPDRYDETQYF. CDR3 bases: TGTGCCAGCAGTCCAGACAGGTATGACGAGACCCAGTACTTC.

The V call is TRBV9, the J call TRBJ1-3; D call uncertain. The length of the CDR3 is 16 residues. CDR1 and CDR2 from the germline V gene are SGDLS and YYNGEE. V lost 0 bases to trimming and J lost 0 bases, with 10 bases between them. The CDR3 region has the DNA TGTGCCAGCAGCGTAGATAGCCACGTCTCTGGAAACACCATATATTTT. It encodes CASSVDSHVSGNTIYF.

This chain uses TRBV19 with TRBJ1-5; 7 bases are shared with TRBD1. The CDR3 is made up of 16 amino acids. CDR1 and CDR2 from the germline V gene are LNHDA and SQIVND (reference sequence). Unmatched junction bases numbered 7, after V lost 2 bases and J lost 3 bases. In nucleotides, the CDR3 is TGTGCCAGTAGTATATTAACGGGACAGCACAATCAGCCCCAGCATTTT. Protein sequence: CASSILTGQHNQPQHF.

Points on this clone: In the same sample, other DNA sequences code for this CDR3. Here the CDR3 DNA reads TGTGCCAGCAGCTCTAGAGGTGCCGGGGAGCTGTTTTTT. It codes for CASSSRGAGELFF. The rearrangement uses TRBV7-3 and TRBJ2-2, with D unclear. The CDR3 is 13 residues long. CDR1 is SGHTA, CDR2 FQGTGA, per germline. The ends were cut back, 4 bases at V and 6 bases at J, with 9 bases in the middle.

The rearrangement links TRBV29-1 to TRBJ2-3; maybe TRBD2 (5 bases). The CDR3 is 13 amino acids. The V gene lost 7 bases and the J gene lost 3 bases, with 14 bases spanning the gap. Per the germline V gene, CDR1 is SQVTM and CDR2 is ANQGSEA. The CDR3 DNA follows: TGCAGCGCGAATCAAGGAGGTACAGATACGCAGTATTTT. It encodes CSANQGGTDTQYF.

This sequence joins TRBV27 and TRBJ1-2, with D tentatively TRBD1 (5 bases). This CDR3 region has 12 residues. Germline lookup yields CDR1 MNHEY and CDR2 SMNVEV (reference sequence). Trimming left V 6 bases short and J 5 bases short, with 10 bases between. DNA of the CDR3: TGTGCCAGCAGGGGAGGACATTATGGCTACACCTTC. This encodes CASRGGHYGYTF.

This rearrangement joins TRBV6-1 to TRBJ2-7; D is ambiguous. CDR1 and CDR2 from the germline V gene are MNHNS and SASEGT. The CDR3 totals 14 residues. Between the trimmed V and J ends, which lost 6 bases and 2 bases, there was a span of 14 bases. CDR3: CASRLAPNTYEQYF. As DNA, the CDR3 is TGTGCCAGCAGGTTAGCTCCTAATACCTACGAGCAGTACTTC.

CDR3 sequence reads: CASSVGGTGNSGNTIYF. Written as DNA, the CDR3 is TGTGCCAGCAGCGTAGGTGGAACCGGGAATAGCGGAAACACCATATATTTT. This rearrangement joins TRBV9 to TRBJ1-3, with unresolved D. The V end lost 0 bases, the J end lost 4 bases, and 17 bases lay between the germline ends. CDR1 SGDLS and CDR2 YYNGEE come from the germline V gene. CDR3 length: 17 amino acids.

The rearrangement uses TRBV5-1 and TRBJ2-1; TRBD2 aligns across 9 bases. V trimming: 0 bases; J trimming: 5 bases; junction bases outside the gene matches: 6. The CDR3 has 16 residues. CDR1 is SGHRS and CDR2 is YFSETQ in the germline V gene. The chain's CDR3 is CASSLVSGRIHNEQFF. CDR3 bases: TGCGCCAGCAGCTTGGTTAGCGGGAGAATCCACAATGAGCAGTTCTTC. Supplemented by reference TRBV5-1 and TRBJ2-1, the full variable domain reads KAGVTQTPRYLIKTRGQQVTLSCSPISGHRSVSWYQQTPGQGLQFLFEYFSETQRNKGNFPGRFSGRQFSNSRSEMNVSTLELGDSALYLCASSLVSGRIHNEQFFGPGTRLTVL.

V gene TRBV9 combines with J gene TRBJ2-1; TRBD2 is a possible D gene (6 bases). In germline, CDR1 is SGDLS, CDR2 YYNGEE. This CDR3 is built from 17 residues. Trimming removed 2 bases at V and 7 bases at J, with 22 bases between. The CDR3 protein is CASSVRGLRERLNEQFF. The CDR3 region has the DNA TGTGCCAGCAGCGTGCGGGGTCTCCGGGAGAGGTTGAATGAGCAGTTCTTC.

This clone was found once. The CDR3, as DNA: TGCGCCAGCAGCCGGCTAGCGGGGGGCTACAATGAGCAGTTCTTC. Translated: CASSRLAGGYNEQFF. The chain recombines TRBV5-1 with TRBJ2-1, with TRBD2 matching 11 bases. Germline loops: CDR1 SGHRS, CDR2 YFSETQ. V lost 4 bases to trimming and J lost 3 bases; unmatched junction nucleotides: 3. The CDR3 extends over 15 amino acids.

J is TRBJ1-1 and V is TRBV30; 7 bases fit TRBD1. The CDR3 length is 15 residues. Trimming took 4 bases from V and 1 from J; bases not matched to a gene: 9. The germline V gene encodes CDR1 GTSNPN and CDR2 SVGIG (reference sequence). CDR3 sequence reads: CAWTQLQGTNTEAFF. The CDR3 DNA is TGTGCCTGGACCCAACTACAGGGGACGAACACTGAAGCTTTCTTT.

This clone was detected a few times. The chain joins TRBV27 to TRBJ1-4; D is possibly TRBD1 (6 bases). CDR3 length equals 14 residues. The V gene lost 1 base and the J gene lost 5 bases, with 8 bases spanning the gap. CDR1 and CDR2 (germline): MNHEY, SMNVEV (reference sequence). The CDR3 spells CASSLYQGNEKLFF. The DNA of the CDR3 is TGTGCCAGCAGTTTATATCAGGGGAATGAAAAACTGTTTTTT.

This clone has just one count. This chain joins TRBV7-9 and TRBJ2-7, with D perhaps TRBD2 (6 bases). The CDR3 contains 12 residues. CDR1 is SEHNR and CDR2 is FQNEAQ in the germline V gene (reference sequence). The V end lost 7 bases, the J end lost 5 bases, and 12 bases lay between the germline ends. Here the CDR3 reads CASMGLPNEQYF. The CDR3 DNA sequence: TGTGCCAGCATGGGACTTCCCAACGAGCAGTACTTC.

The chain has TRBV5-5 and TRBJ2-7; perhaps TRBD1 as D (6 bases). The length of the CDR3 is 14 residues. CDR1 and CDR2 from the germline V gene are SGHKS and YYEKEE (reference sequence). V was shortened by 3 bases and J by 2 bases, with 12 bases between the two germline ends. CDR3 nucleotide sequence: TGTGCCAGCAGCTCCGACAGGTCGGCCTACGAGCAGTACTTC. Translated, it gives CASSSDRSAYEQYF.

This rearrangement joins TRBV9 to TRBJ2-3; tentatively, D is TRBD2 (6 bases). The CDR3 totals 17 residues. V dropped 4 bases and J dropped 0 bases, with 18 bases sitting between them. The germline V gene has CDR1 SGDLS and CDR2 YYNGEE. CDR3: CASSPRGKEWSTDTQYF. As DNA, the CDR3 is TGTGCCAGCAGCCCCCGGGGGAAAGAGTGGAGCACAGATACGCAGTATTTT.

This clone occurred once. V and J are TRBV27 and TRBJ1-1, with a tentative D call TRBD1 (5 bases). The V end was cut by 5 bases, the J end by 4 bases, with 11 bases between. This CDR3 spans 13 amino acids. The germline V gene has CDR1 MNHEY and CDR2 SMNVEV (reference sequence). CDR3 in DNA: TGTGCCAGCAGTCCCTTGGGGGGCACTGAAGCTTTCTTT. Residues: CASSPLGGTEAFF.

The chain carries TRBV5-1 and TRBJ2-2; D is uncertain. The germline V gene has CDR1 SGHRS and CDR2 YFSETQ. The CDR3 contains 14 residues. V lost 1 base and J 2 bases, leaving 6 bases between the germline ends. The CDR3: CASSLTPNTGELFF. The CDR3 nucleotides are TGCGCCAGCAGCTTGACTCCCAACACCGGGGAGCTGTTTTTT.

CDR3 nucleotides: TGTGCCACCAGCAGAGATCAACAGTCCTACGAGCAGTACTTC. Residues: CATSRDQQSYEQYF. The rearrangement links TRBV15 to TRBJ2-7; D is ambiguous. The CDR3 is 14 amino acids. Germline assignment: CDR1 LNHNV and CDR2 YYDKDF (reference sequence). V was trimmed by 0 bases and J by 1 base, leaving 7 bases between them.